Presented here are 12 T cell receptor beta chains from one specimen sequenced in a study of blood T cell repertoires in COVID-19. Generated by immunoSEQ multiplex PCR, the TCRdb table keeps only in-frame clones and is missing some. The repertoire holds 250,000 to 350,000 clones, with around 86% as singletons. The specimen was PBMCs or T cells enriched from blood (not recorded which). These receptors all come from a woman in her late teens or twenties who had recovered from COVID-19.

The chain employs TRBV7-3 and TRBJ2-6; D gene ambiguous. Germline CDR1 and CDR2: SGHTA and FQGTGA. The CDR3 sequence is 14 residues long. Trimming left V 5 bases short and J 2 bases short, with 7 bases between. CDR3: CASSPTTGANVLTF. CDR3 sequence (DNA): TGTGCCAGCAGCCCTACGACTGGGGCCAACGTCCTGACTTTC.

This chain's CDR3 is CASSGISGKGDTEAFF. CDR3 DNA sequence: TGTGCCAGCAGTGGGATCTCAGGGAAGGGTGACACTGAAGCTTTCTTT. The chain joins TRBV25-1 to TRBJ1-1; maybe TRBD1 (5 bases). The length of the CDR3 is 16 residues. Trimming removed 4 bases from V and 3 bases from J, with 18 bases in between. Germline CDR1 reads MGHDK; CDR2 reads SYGVNS.

J is TRBJ1-6 and V is TRBV14; D gene unclear. In germline, CDR1 is SGHDN, CDR2 FVKESK. Between the trimmed V and J ends, which lost 1 base and 0 bases, there was a span of 10 bases. This CDR3 contains 17 residues. The CDR3 here is CASSQAVLSSYNSPLHF. The CDR3 nucleotides read TGTGCCAGCAGCCAAGCGGTGCTTAGCTCCTATAATTCACCCCTCCACTTT.

The chain joins TRBV2 to TRBJ1-4; 9 bases map to TRBD1. The V gene's germline CDR1 is SNHLY and CDR2 FYNNEI. The CDR3 has 18 amino acids. J gave up 5 bases and V 6 bases, and 16 bases lay outside the gene matches. CDR3 sequence: CASSGNDRGSLPNEKLFF. For the CDR3, the DNA is TGTGCCAGCAGCGGAAACGACAGGGGGTCCCTGCCCAATGAAAAACTGTTTTTT.

The V and J genes are TRBV10-3 and TRBJ2-5; 8 bases align to TRBD2. Germline V gene lookup returns CDR1 ENHRY and CDR2 SYGVKD. V was clipped by 8 bases and J by 3 bases; unmatched bases: 8. This CDR3 has 14 amino acids. The CDR3 spells CAIRGLAGEETQYF. The CDR3 DNA follows: TGTGCCATCCGCGGACTAGCAGGTGAAGAGACCCAGTACTTC.

The rearrangement joins TRBV5-1 to TRBJ1-2; no reliable D call. Looked up from germline, CDR1 is SGHRS and CDR2 is YFSETQ. The V gene lost 0 bases and the J gene lost 4 bases, with 13 bases spanning the gap. The CDR3 has 15 residues. CDR3 sequence: CASSLEVGRSYGYTF. CDR3 nucleotide sequence: TGCGCCAGCAGCTTGGAAGTTGGCAGGTCCTATGGCTACACCTTC. Full variable domain (rest looked up from reference TRBV5-1 and TRBJ1-2): KAGVTQTPRYLIKTRGQQVTLSCSPISGHRSVSWYQQTPGQGLQFLFEYFSETQRNKGNFPGRFSGRQFSNSRSEMNVSTLELGDSALYLCASSLEVGRSYGYTFGSGTRLTVV.

The rearrangement links TRBV27 to TRBJ1-1; the D is unclear. This CDR3 comprises 16 residues. V was shortened by 0 bases and J by 4 bases, with 15 bases between the two germline ends. Looked up from germline, CDR1 is MNHEY and CDR2 is SMNVEV (reference sequence). CDR3 amino acids: CASSLSPSSLSTEAFF. The CDR3 DNA is TGTGCCAGCAGTTTATCCCCCTCCTCACTGAGCACTGAAGCTTTCTTT.

The chain employs TRBV10-3 and TRBJ1-6; D not certain. The CDR3 loop spans 17 amino acids. Trimming took 2 bases from V and 5 from J, leaving 16 bases between them. Germline V CDR1 and CDR2: ENHRY, SYGVKD. The CDR3 region is CAISEGPTSGNNSPLHF. DNA of the CDR3: TGTGCCATCAGTGAGGGACCAACATCGGGAAATAATTCACCCCTCCACTTT.

This chain joins TRBV7-8 and TRBJ2-2, with D perhaps TRBD1 (6 bases). The CDR3 contains 15 residues. Trimming took 7 bases from V and 3 from J, leaving 15 bases between them. The germline V gene encodes CDR1 SGHVS and CDR2 FQNEAQ. CDR3 bases: TGTGCCAGCACCTCGACAGGCTCTCACACCGGGGAGCTGTTTTTT. Encoded protein: CASTSTGSHTGELFF.

This CDR3 is CASRTGTDGQPQHF. CDR3 nucleotide sequence: TGTGCCAGCAGGACCGGGACAGATGGACAGCCCCAGCATTTT. The V and J genes are TRBV27 and TRBJ1-5, with 7 bases lining up with TRBD1. V shed 6 bases and J 7 bases; nucleotides not matched to a gene: 9. The CDR3 is 14 amino acids. Germline V gene data show CDR1 as MNHEY and CDR2 as SMNVEV (reference sequence).

This chain's CDR3 is CASSYSAEETQYF. The CDR3 nucleotides are TGTGCCAGCAGTTACTCGGCAGAAGAGACCCAGTACTTC. V usage is TRBV6-5 and J usage is TRBJ2-5; D not resolved. Trimming pared 0 bases from V and 3 bases from J, leaving 5 bases between. Germline CDR1 MNHEY, CDR2 SVGAGI. The CDR3 length is 13 residues.

The rearrangement links TRBV15 to TRBJ1-4; D unclear. V was pared by 4 bases and J by 7 bases, with 10 bases between. Per germline, CDR1 LNHNV and CDR2 YYDKDF (reference sequence). CDR3 length: 13 amino acids. DNA for the CDR3: TGTGCCACCAGCACTACGAGGAGTGAAAAACTGTTTTTT. Its protein product is CATSTTRSEKLFF.